This is a list of T cell receptor beta chains from one sample in a study of regulatory T cells in long-lasting Graves disease. Using its own MiXCR run on the multiplex PCR reads, TCRdb lists one record per CDR3 protein. The sample lists 250,000 to 300,000 distinct CDR3 sequences, roughly 18% occurring once. The same specimen was also included in a second study, on T cells in Graves' hyperthyroidism and ophthalmopathy.

The sequenced sample was peripheral blood mononuclear cells (PBMCs), obtained at new diagnosis, from a patient treated with antithyroid drugs. The receptors here all came from a woman aged 30 to 39 with Graves disease. Both conserved end residues are part of each CDR3. A D gene is named only where the DNA matches it firmly. Clone size is shown for a subset of rows, as once, few, many or a class of expanded clone.

d_call,clone_size,v_call,j_call,cdr3_nt,cdr3_aa
TRBD1,many,TRBV5-1,TRBJ1-5,TGCGCCAGCAGCCCAGGGACAGGGGGGAGCAATCAGCCCCAGCATTTT,CASSPGTGGSNQPQHF
.,many,TRBV18,TRBJ2-7,TGTGCCAGCTCACCCGGGCAGCACTCCTACGAGCAGTACTTC,CASSPGQHSYEQYF
.,.,TRBV5-1,TRBJ1-1,TGCGCCAGCAGCTTGGTGATGGGAAACATGAACACTGAAGCTTTCTTT,CASSLVMGNMNTEAFF
TRBD1,many,TRBV7-6,TRBJ1-1,TGTGCCAGCAGCGGACCGGGACAGGGGAAGACTGAAGCTTTCTTT,CASSGPGQGKTEAFF
TRBD1,.,TRBV2,TRBJ2-3,TGTGCCAGCAACAGTCCGACAGGGGACCCAGATACGCAGTATTTT,CASNSPTGDPDTQYF
TRBD2,.,TRBV9,TRBJ2-5,TGTGCCAGCGGGGGGGGGGTGGAAGACCGGACGTCAGGGACCCAGTACTTC,CASGGGVEDRTSGTQYF
TRBD1,many,TRBV20-1,TRBJ2-7,TGCAGTGCACTTCGACAGGGGACCGAGCAGTACTTC,CSALRQGTEQYF
.,many,TRBV6-5,TRBJ1-5,TGTGCCAGCAGTTTCTGGACATCCATTAATCAGCCCCAGCATTTT,CASSFWTSINQPQHF
TRBD2,many,TRBV7-2,TRBJ2-3,TGTGCCAGCAGCTTATCCCTAGCGGGGCCGTGGGATACGCAGTATTTT,CASSLSLAGPWDTQYF
TRBD1,many,TRBV12-3/TRBV12-4,TRBJ2-7,TGTGCCAGCAGCTTAGGGGACAGGACCTACGAGCAGTACTTC,CASSLGDRTYEQYF
.,many,TRBV5-1,TRBJ1-2,TGCGCCAGCAGCTTGGAGGTGGTTTCCTATGGCTACACCTTC,CASSLEVVSYGYTF
TRBD1,.,TRBV18,TRBJ2-7,TGTGCCAGCTCAAGTGACAGGGGCCCCTACGAGCAGTACTTC,CASSSDRGPYEQYF
TRBD1,.,TRBV18,TRBJ2-7,TGTGCCAGCTCAGGGAAGTCGACAGGGGTCGAGCAGTACTTC,CASSGKSTGVEQYF
TRBD2,many,TRBV30,TRBJ2-3,TGTGCCTGGAGTGTAGTCCTAGCGGTAGTACCAGATACGCAGTATTTT,CAWSVVLAVVPDTQYF
TRBD1,many,TRBV27,TRBJ2-1,TGTGCCAGCAGCGGACAGGCGATTTACAATGAGCAGTTCTTC,CASSGQAIYNEQFF
.,many,TRBV6-5,TRBJ1-1,TGTGCCAGCAGTTCCCTTGGACAGAACACTGAAGCTTTCTTT,CASSSLGQNTEAFF
.,many,TRBV20-1,TRBJ1-5,TGCAGTGCTTACCCCGGGGGAGGGAGCAATCAGCCCCAGCATTTT,CSAYPGGGSNQPQHF
.,.,TRBV29-1,TRBJ2-2,TGCAGCGTTGTCCCGGCAGGGGCGAACACCGGGGAGCTGTTTTTT,CSVVPAGANTGELFF
TRBD1,.,TRBV7-3,TRBJ2-2,TGTGCCAGCAGCTTAAACGGGACAGCTAACACCGGGGAGCTGTTTTTT,CASSLNGTANTGELFF
.,many,TRBV12-3/TRBV12-4,TRBJ1-4,TGTGCCAGCAGTACGGACAGCGAAAAACTGTTTTTT,CASSTDSEKLFF
TRBD1,many,TRBV19,TRBJ1-5,TGTGCCAGTACGGACAGGGGAATTCAGCCCCAGCATTTT,CASTDRGIQPQHF
.,.,TRBV7-9,TRBJ1-3,TGTGCCAGCAAGGGGGATGGAGGGAGCAACTCTGGAAACACCATATATTTT,CASKGDGGSNSGNTIYF
TRBD1,many,TRBV24-1,TRBJ2-5,TGTGCCACCAGTGACGCAGGGACAGGTGGGGGAGAGACCCAGTACTTC,CATSDAGTGGGETQYF
.,.,TRBV10-3,TRBJ1-5,TGTGCCATCTCACCCGGACCTGATAGCAATCAGCCCCGGCATTTT,CAISPGPDSNQPRHF
TRBD1,.,TRBV19,TRBJ1-2,TGTGCCAGCCTTCAGGGGGCCGATGGCTACACCTTC,CASLQGADGYTF
TRBD1,.,TRBV19,TRBJ1-1,TGTGCCAGTAGATCACAGGGGGCGACTGAAGCTTTCTTT,CASRSQGATEAFF
.,many,TRBV5-1,TRBJ1-4,TGCGCCAGCAGCTTGGGCAGTAATGAAAAACTGTTTTTT,CASSLGSNEKLFF
.,many,TRBV20-1,TRBJ1-1,TGCAGTGCTAGTCTTCCAGGGCGGAACACTGAAGCTTTCTTT,CSASLPGRNTEAFF
TRBD2,many,TRBV11-3,TRBJ2-1,TGTGCCAGCAGCTTACGCTCGGCGGGGGGGCCAAATGAGCAGTTCTTC,CASSLRSAGGPNEQFF
.,few,TRBV19,TRBJ1-5,TGTGCCAGTATGGGGGAAGGTCCGCCCCAGCATTTT,CASMGEGPPQHF
TRBD1,.,TRBV7-2,TRBJ2-3,TGTGCCAGCAGCTTACCCCGACAGGGGGAGCCCCAAGATACGCAGTATTTT,CASSLPRQGEPQDTQYF
.,.,TRBV19,TRBJ2-3,TGTGCCAGTAGCTACCTAGGGGATACGCAGTATTTT,CASSYLGDTQYF
TRBD1,many,TRBV9,TRBJ1-2,TGTGCCAGCAGGTCGACAGGGGAGGGCTACACCTTC,CASRSTGEGYTF
TRBD2,.,TRBV19,TRBJ2-1,TGTGCCAGTACCCGACTAGCGGGGGGGGCCTATGAGCAGTTCTTC,CASTRLAGGAYEQFF
.,many,TRBV4-2,TRBJ2-2,TGTGCCAGCAGCCAAGAGGCAGGCACCGGGGAGCTGTTTTTT,CASSQEAGTGELFF
TRBD2,.,TRBV5-5,TRBJ2-3,TGTGCCAGCAGCTTGGGGACTAGCGGGGGTTCAGATACGCAGTATTTT,CASSLGTSGGSDTQYF
TRBD2,many,TRBV3-1,TRBJ2-1,TGTGCCAGCAGCCAAAGACTAGCGGGGGGGCACAATGAGCAGTTCTTC,CASSQRLAGGHNEQFF
TRBD1,many,TRBV2,TRBJ1-5,TGTGCCAGCAGTCGACAGGGGCGAAATCAGCCCCAGCATTTT,CASSRQGRNQPQHF
.,many,TRBV19,TRBJ2-1,TGTGCCAGTAGCTCATGGGACCGTACCACCAACAATGAGCAGTTCTTC,CASSSWDRTTNNEQFF
.,many,TRBV28,TRBJ1-2,TGTGCCAGCAGTGTGATGGGAGTAGGGGGAGAAGCTAACTATGGCTACACCTTC,CASSVMGVGGEANYGYTF
TRBD1,.,TRBV7-9,TRBJ2-6,TGTGCCAGCAGCTCGTACAGGGGCCGGGGAGTGACTTTC,CASSSYRGRGVTF
.,many,TRBV5-1,TRBJ2-1,TGCGCCAGCAGCTTGGGAGGGCATACCTACAATGAGCAGTTCTTC,CASSLGGHTYNEQFF
TRBD1,many,TRBV7-9,TRBJ2-3,TGTGCCAGCAGCGTCCGGGACAGGGCAACAGATACGCAGTATTTT,CASSVRDRATDTQYF
.,.,TRBV4-2,TRBJ1-4,TGTGCCAGCAGCTTAAGGGGGGGCGCCGGAGAAAAACTGTTTTTT,CASSLRGGAGEKLFF
TRBD1,many,TRBV18,TRBJ1-2,TGTGCCAGCTCACCTAGGGGCCAGGGGGCCGACTATGGCTACACCTTC,CASSPRGQGADYGYTF
.,many,TRBV3-1,TRBJ1-6,TGTGCCAGCAGCCAAGCCGGCAGAGCAAATTCACCCCTCCACTTT,CASSQAGRANSPLHF
.,many,TRBV6-1,TRBJ1-1,TGTGCCAGCAGTGAAGCGCTAACGGGGTGGAACACTGAAGCTTTCTTT,CASSEALTGWNTEAFF
.,many,TRBV27,TRBJ1-1,TGTGCCATTTCGGGACAGAACACTGAAGCTTTCTTT,CAISGQNTEAFF
.,many,TRBV18,TRBJ1-4,TGTGCCAGCTCACCACCGGGACCCCAAAAAGAAAAACTGTTTTTT,CASSPPGPQKEKLFF
.,many,TRBV10-3,TRBJ1-2,TGTGCCATCAGTAATCCAGGGCCCTATGGCTACACCTTC,CAISNPGPYGYTF
TRBD1,many,TRBV3-1,TRBJ2-1,TGTGCCAGCAGCCAAGTCGCCGGGACAGGGGGATGGAATGAGCAGTTCTTC,CASSQVAGTGGWNEQFF
.,.,TRBV12-3/TRBV12-4,TRBJ1-6,TGTGCCAGCAGTTTTGGGCGGACCAATAATTCACCCCTCCACTTT,CASSFGRTNNSPLHF
TRBD1,many,TRBV5-1,TRBJ1-1,TGCGCCAGCAGCTTGGACAGGGGGCGGACTGAAGCTTTCTTT,CASSLDRGRTEAFF
.,many,TRBV3-1,TRBJ1-2,TGTGCCAGCAGCCAAGGCTTGGGGGTACAAGGCTACACCTTC,CASSQGLGVQGYTF
.,many,TRBV3-1,TRBJ1-1,TGTGCCAGCAGCCAAGACCGGGTGGCTTTCTTT,CASSQDRVAFF
TRBD1,many,TRBV6-1,TRBJ1-2,TGTGCCAGCAGTGCAGGACAGGGCCAGGGTGGCTACACCTTC,CASSAGQGQGGYTF
TRBD1,many,TRBV27,TRBJ1-5,TGTGCCAGCAGTTTACGGGGACAGGGTGGTCAGCCCCAGCATTTT,CASSLRGQGGQPQHF
TRBD2,many,TRBV7-7,TRBJ2-5,TGTGCTAGCAGTGGGACTAACCAAGAGACCCAGTACTTC,CASSGTNQETQYF